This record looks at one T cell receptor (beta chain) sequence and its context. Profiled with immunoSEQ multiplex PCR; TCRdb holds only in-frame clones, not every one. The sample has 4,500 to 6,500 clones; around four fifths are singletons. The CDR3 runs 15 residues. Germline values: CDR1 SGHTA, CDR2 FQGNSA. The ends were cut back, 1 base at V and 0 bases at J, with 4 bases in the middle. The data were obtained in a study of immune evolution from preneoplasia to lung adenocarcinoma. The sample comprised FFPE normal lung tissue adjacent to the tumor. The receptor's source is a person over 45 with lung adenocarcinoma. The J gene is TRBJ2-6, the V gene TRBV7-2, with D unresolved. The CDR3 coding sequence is TGTGCCAGCAGCTTAGTGCGCTCTGGGGCCAACGTCCTGACTTTC. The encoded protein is CASSLVRSGANVLTF. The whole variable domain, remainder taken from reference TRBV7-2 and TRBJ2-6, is GAGVSQSPSNKVTEKGKDVELRCDPISGHTALYWYRQSLGQGLEFLIYFQGNSAPDKSGLPSDRFSAERTGGSVSTLTIQRTQQEDSAVYLCASSLVRSGANVLTFGAGSRLTVL.